The 14 T cell receptor beta chains reported below all come from one sample, sequenced in a study of response to subunit inactivated influenza vaccine. TCRdb independently ran MiXCR on the RT-PCR reads; one entry per CDR3 protein. The profile shows under 550,000 distinct CDR3 sequences, roughly 8.2% of them singletons. Material: PBMCs from blood, obtained about 24 months after vaccination. The receptors originated from a man in his fifties or sixties who received an inactivated influenza vaccine.

This clonotype was seen at least ten times. J is TRBJ2-7 and V is TRBV6-2 or TRBV6-3, with TRBD2 as a possible D gene (7 bases). The CDR3 spans 16 residues. The ends were cut back, 8 bases at V and 5 bases at J, with 25 bases in the middle. The germline CDR1 and CDR2 sequences are MNHEY and SVGEGT. The CDR3 region is CASEPATGGDVNEQYF. The CDR3 coding sequence is TGTGCCAGCGAACCTGCTACGGGGGGCGATGTAAACGAGCAGTACTTC.

The CDR3 here is CASSYRQHTDTQYF. CDR3 DNA: TGTGCCAGCAGTTATAGACAGCACACAGATACGCAGTATTTT. The genes are TRBV6-2 or TRBV6-3 and TRBJ2-3; weak D call: TRBD1 (5 bases). Between the trimmed V and J ends, which lost 3 bases and 2 bases, there was a span of 9 bases. Germline assignment: CDR1 MNHEY and CDR2 SVGEGT. The CDR3 is 14 amino acids.

The V gene is TRBV14, the J gene TRBJ1-1; the D gene is possibly TRBD1 (6 bases). V lost 7 bases and J 5 bases, leaving 14 bases between the germline ends. The CDR3 has 13 amino acids. In germline, CDR1 is SGHDN, CDR2 FVKESK. The CDR3 region has the DNA TGTGCCAGCAATGGGGGGCTGGGGACTGAAGCTTTCTTT. Encoded protein: CASNGGLGTEAFF. Full variable domain (rest looked up from reference TRBV14 and TRBJ1-1): EAGVTQFPSHSVIEKGQTVTLRCDPISGHDNLYWYRRVMGKEIKFLLHFVKESKQDESGMPNNRFLAERTGGTYSTLKVQPAELEDSGVYFCASNGGLGTEAFFGQGTRLTVV.

This clonotype was seen only once. One end of the junction does not line up with germline, which may come from a read error. This chain uses TRBV20-1 with TRBJ2-1; 8 positions match TRBD2. The CDR3 extends over 14 amino acids. Germline CDR1 DFQATT, CDR2 SNEGSKA (reference sequence). CDR3 loop: CSARAGADYNEQFF. The CDR3 nucleotides read TGCAGTGCCAGAGCGGGAGCAGATTACAATGAGCAGTTCTTC.

This clonotype occurred many times. J is TRBJ2-1 and V is TRBV5-1; D gene unclear. The CDR3 totals 12 residues. CDR1 SGHRS and CDR2 YFSETQ come from the germline V gene. V lost 4 bases to trimming and J lost 6 bases, with 8 bases between them. CDR3 in amino acids: CASSESGNEQFF. The CDR3 nucleotides read TGCGCCAGCAGCGAGTCAGGCAATGAGCAGTTCTTC.

This clonotype was counted between two and nine times. This chain uses TRBV20-1 with TRBJ2-5; D ambiguous. The germline V gene has CDR1 DFQATT and CDR2 SNEGSKA (reference sequence). This CDR3 has 13 residues. Trimming shortened V by 1 base and J by 5 bases, and 11 bases separated the two germline ends. The CDR3 DNA sequence: TGCAGTGCTAGAGGCGAGGACGGCGAGACCCAGTACTTC. It is translated as CSARGEDGETQYF.

Remarks on this clonotype: Compared with germline, one end of the junction differs, possibly owing to a read error. This chain uses TRBV28 with TRBJ2-4; D ambiguous. Germline V gene lookup returns CDR1 MDHEN and CDR2 SYDVKM. The CDR3 is 13 residues long. The CDR3 region has the DNA TGTGCCAGCAAGGAAATAGCCAAAGACATTCAGTACTTC. Translating it yields CASKEIAKDIQYF.

This clonotype has just a few counts. The chain joins TRBV20-1 to TRBJ2-4; 14 bases map to TRBD2. V lost 1 base, J lost 6 bases, and 14 bases stayed unmatched. Germline V lookup: CDR1 DFQATT, CDR2 SNEGSKA (reference sequence). The CDR3 contains 19 residues. The CDR3 sequence: CSARVFVSGTSGSGNIQYF. The DNA of the CDR3 is TGCAGTGCTAGAGTATTCGTGTCCGGGACTAGCGGGAGTGGAAACATTCAGTACTTC.

This clonotype came up many times. This rearrangement joins TRBV5-1 to TRBJ2-7, with a tentative D call TRBD2 (6 bases). This CDR3 has 14 amino acids. Germline V CDR1 and CDR2: SGHRS, YFSETQ. V gave up 4 bases and J gave up 1 base, with 12 bases separating them. The CDR3: CASSRAEGSYEQYF. The CDR3 region has the DNA TGCGCCAGCAGCAGGGCGGAGGGATCCTACGAGCAGTACTTC.

There are a few counts of this clonotype. This chain connects TRBV28 to TRBJ2-7; D gene uncertain. Germline assignment: CDR1 MDHEN and CDR2 SYDVKM. The germline V and J ends were trimmed by 3 bases and 0 bases, with 9 bases remaining between them. The CDR3 spans 14 residues. In DNA, the CDR3 is TGTGCCAGCAGTTTTTTAACAAGCTCCTACGAGCAGTACTTC. Protein product: CASSFLTSSYEQYF.

The sample holds a few counts of this clonotype. The chain combines TRBV5-6 with TRBJ2-7, with D perhaps given as TRBD1 or TRBD2 (5 bases each). V was cut by 8 bases and J by 2 bases, with 14 bases left in between. Germline lookup yields CDR1 SGHDT and CDR2 YYEEEE. CDR3 length: 13 residues. The CDR3 nucleotides are TGTGCCAGGAGCCGGGACCTCCCCTACGAGCAGTACTTC. This codes for CARSRDLPYEQYF.

This clonotype was seen a few times. The chain joins TRBV20-1 to TRBJ2-3, with 9 nucleotides matching TRBD1. Germline V lookup: CDR1 DFQATT, CDR2 SNEGSKA (reference sequence). The CDR3 is made up of 15 amino acids. Trimming at V came to 3 bases and at J to 0 bases, leaving 4 bases not matched to a gene. For the CDR3, the DNA is TGCAGTGCTAGCCGCGGGACAGGGAGCACAGATACGCAGTATTTT. It yields the protein CSASRGTGSTDTQYF.

The rearrangement links TRBV28 to TRBJ2-7; tentative D call: TRBD1 (6 bases). Germline assignment: CDR1 MDHEN and CDR2 SYDVKM. Trimming left V 8 bases short and J 1 base short, with 15 bases between. The CDR3 covers 14 residues. CDR3 nucleotides: TGTGCCAGCCGCAGGGCAGGGGATTCCTACGAGCAGTACTTC. It encodes CASRRAGDSYEQYF.

This clonotype was recorded a few times. The chain couples TRBV5-1 to TRBJ2-2; D gene uncertain. The length of the CDR3 is 17 residues. V shed 0 bases and J shed 0 bases, with 12 bases lying between them. Germline V gene data show CDR1 as SGHRS and CDR2 as YFSETQ. CDR3 sequence reads: CASSLAFGNANTGELFF. Written as DNA, the CDR3 is TGCGCCAGCAGCTTGGCCTTTGGGAATGCGAACACCGGGGAGCTGTTTTTT. The variable domain in full, completed from reference TRBV5-1 and TRBJ2-2, reads KAGVTQTPRYLIKTRGQQVTLSCSPISGHRSVSWYQQTPGQGLQFLFEYFSETQRNKGNFPGRFSGRQFSNSRSEMNVSTLELGDSALYLCASSLAFGNANTGELFFGEGSRLTVL.